Detailed here is one T cell receptor beta chain. These data are taken from a study of blood T cell repertoires in COVID-19. Study-level background: The United States, Italy and Spain were the sources of the acute and convalescent COVID-19 samples. PBMCs, B-cell-depleted T cells, or T cells provided the cDNA or gDNA that made up the material.

This CDR3 contains 18 residues. V was clipped by 0 bases and J by 1 base; unmatched bases: 12. Germline CDR1 is SGDLS and CDR2 is YYNGEE. Original processing methods: Amplification of reference gene primers provided the estimated nucleated cell counts. Data came from immunoSEQ multiplex PCR; TCRdb stores just in-frame clones and leaves some out. V, J and clone size derive from that table, while D and trimming were established from the DNA sequence. The data show 50,000 or so clones, over 90% seen once. The clonotype comes from a man between 60 and 70 years old with COVID-19, enrolled during active disease. This sequence joins TRBV9 and TRBJ1-1, with 7 bases identical to TRBD1. Sample: peripheral blood. CDR3: CASSVEPDRAAWNTEAFF. CDR3 nucleotides: TGTGCCAGCAGCGTAGAACCTGACAGGGCGGCATGGAACACTGAAGCTTTCTTT.